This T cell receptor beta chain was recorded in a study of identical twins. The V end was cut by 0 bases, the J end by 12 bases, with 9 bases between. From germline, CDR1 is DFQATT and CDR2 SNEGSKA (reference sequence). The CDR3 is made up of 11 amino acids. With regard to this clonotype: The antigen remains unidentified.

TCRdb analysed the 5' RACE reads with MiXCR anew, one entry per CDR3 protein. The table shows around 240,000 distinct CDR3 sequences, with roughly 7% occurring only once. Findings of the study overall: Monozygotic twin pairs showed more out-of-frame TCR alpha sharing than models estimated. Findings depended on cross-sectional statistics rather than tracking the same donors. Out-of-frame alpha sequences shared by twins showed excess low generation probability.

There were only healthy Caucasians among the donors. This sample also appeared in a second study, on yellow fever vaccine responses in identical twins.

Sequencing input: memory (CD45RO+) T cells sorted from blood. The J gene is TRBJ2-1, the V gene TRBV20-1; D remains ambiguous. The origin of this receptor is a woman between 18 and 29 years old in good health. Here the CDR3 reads CSAREGPTQFF. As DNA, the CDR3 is TGCAGTGCTAGAGAAGGGCCGACGCAGTTCTTC.